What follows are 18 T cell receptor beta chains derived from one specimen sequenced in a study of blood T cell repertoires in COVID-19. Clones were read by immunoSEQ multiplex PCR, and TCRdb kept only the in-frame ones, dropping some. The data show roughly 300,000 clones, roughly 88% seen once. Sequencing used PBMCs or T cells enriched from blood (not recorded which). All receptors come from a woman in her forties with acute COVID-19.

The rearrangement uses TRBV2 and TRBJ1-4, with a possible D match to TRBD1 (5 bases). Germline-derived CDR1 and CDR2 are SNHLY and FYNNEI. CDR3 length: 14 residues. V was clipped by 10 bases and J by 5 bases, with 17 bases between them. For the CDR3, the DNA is TGTGCCACTTCGCAGGGTAGAGGAAATGAAAAACTGTTTTTT. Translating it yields CATSQGRGNEKLFF.

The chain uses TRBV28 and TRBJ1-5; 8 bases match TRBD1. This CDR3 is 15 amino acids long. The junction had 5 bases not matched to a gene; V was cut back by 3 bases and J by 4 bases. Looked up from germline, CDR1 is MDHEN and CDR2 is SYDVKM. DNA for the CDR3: TGTGCCAGCAGTTTCTTGGACAGGGAAAATCAGCCCCAGCATTTT. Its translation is CASSFLDRENQPQHF. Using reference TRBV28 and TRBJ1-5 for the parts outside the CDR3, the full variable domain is DVKVTQSSRYLVKRTGEKVFLECVQDMDHENMFWYRQDPGLGLRLIYFSYDVKMKEKGDIPEGYSVSREKKERFSLILESASTNQTSMYLCASSFLDRENQPQHFGDGTRLSIL.

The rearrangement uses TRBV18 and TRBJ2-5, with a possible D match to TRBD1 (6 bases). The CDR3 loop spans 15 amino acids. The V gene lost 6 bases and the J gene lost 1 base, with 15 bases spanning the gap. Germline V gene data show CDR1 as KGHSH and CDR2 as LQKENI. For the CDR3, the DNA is TGTGCCAGCTCCTTATCTCAGGGGAGCCAAGAGACCCAGTACTTC. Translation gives CASSLSQGSQETQYF.

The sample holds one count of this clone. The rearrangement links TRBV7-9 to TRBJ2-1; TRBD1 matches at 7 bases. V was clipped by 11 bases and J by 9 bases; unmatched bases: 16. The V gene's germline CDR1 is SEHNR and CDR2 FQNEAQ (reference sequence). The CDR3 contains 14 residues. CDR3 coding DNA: TGTGCCGTCCCCCTTGAAAGGGGGCGAGTTGAGCAGTTCTTC. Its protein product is CAVPLERGRVEQFF.

The chain's CDR3 is CASSLVWRELAGTQYF. CDR3 in DNA: TGTGCCAGCAGCTTAGTTTGGCGGGAGTTGGCGGGGACCCAGTACTTC. This rearrangement joins TRBV7-9 to TRBJ2-5; 7 nucleotides line up with TRBD2. This CDR3 region has 16 residues. Germline loops: CDR1 SEHNR, CDR2 FQNEAQ (reference sequence). Losses at the gene ends were 1 base for V and 7 bases for J; bases not matched to a gene: 12.

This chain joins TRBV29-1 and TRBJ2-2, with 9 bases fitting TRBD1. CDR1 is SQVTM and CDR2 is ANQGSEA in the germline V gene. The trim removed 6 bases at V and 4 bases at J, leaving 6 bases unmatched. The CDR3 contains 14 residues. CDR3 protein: CSVPTGGSTGELFF. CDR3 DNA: TGCAGCGTCCCGACAGGGGGATCCACCGGGGAGCTGTTTTTT.

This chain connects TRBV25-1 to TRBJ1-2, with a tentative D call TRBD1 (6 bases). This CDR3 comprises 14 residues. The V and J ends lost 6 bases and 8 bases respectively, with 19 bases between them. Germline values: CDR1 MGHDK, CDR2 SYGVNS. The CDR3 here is CASSKGTLFWGYTF. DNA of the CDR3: TGTGCCAGCAGCAAAGGGACATTATTTTGGGGCTACACCTTC.

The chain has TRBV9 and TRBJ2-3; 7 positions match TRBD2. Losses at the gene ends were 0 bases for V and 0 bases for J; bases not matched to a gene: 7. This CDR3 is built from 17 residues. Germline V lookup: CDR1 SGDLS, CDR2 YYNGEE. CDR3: CASSVGRASGSTDTQYF. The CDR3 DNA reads TGTGCCAGCAGCGTAGGCCGGGCTAGCGGTAGCACAGATACGCAGTATTTT.

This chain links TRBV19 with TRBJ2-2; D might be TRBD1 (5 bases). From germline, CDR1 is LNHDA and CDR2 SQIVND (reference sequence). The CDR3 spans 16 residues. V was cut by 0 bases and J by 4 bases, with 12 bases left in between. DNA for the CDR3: TGTGCCAGTAGTATAGAGGGGCAGGGCGGCACCGGGGAGCTGTTTTTT. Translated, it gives CASSIEGQGGTGELFF.

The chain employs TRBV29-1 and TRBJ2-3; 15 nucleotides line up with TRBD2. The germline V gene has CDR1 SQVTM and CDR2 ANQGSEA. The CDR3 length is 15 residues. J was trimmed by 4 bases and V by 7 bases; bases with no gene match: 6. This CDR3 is CSAGLAGGPADTQYF. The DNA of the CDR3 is TGCAGCGCCGGACTAGCGGGGGGGCCGGCAGATACGCAGTATTTT.

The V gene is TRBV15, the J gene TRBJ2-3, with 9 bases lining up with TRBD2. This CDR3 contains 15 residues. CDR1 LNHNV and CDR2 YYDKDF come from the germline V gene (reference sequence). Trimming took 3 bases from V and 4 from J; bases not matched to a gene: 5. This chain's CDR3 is CATSSSRGGSDTQYF. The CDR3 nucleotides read TGTGCCACCAGCAGTTCGCGGGGGGGTTCAGATACGCAGTATTTT.

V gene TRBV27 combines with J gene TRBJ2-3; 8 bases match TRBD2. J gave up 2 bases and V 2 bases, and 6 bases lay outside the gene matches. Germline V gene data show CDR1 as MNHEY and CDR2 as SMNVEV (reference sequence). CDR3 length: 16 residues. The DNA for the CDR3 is TGTGCCAGCAGTTTAACCGGGACTAGAATCACAGATACGCAGTATTTT. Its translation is CASSLTGTRITDTQYF.

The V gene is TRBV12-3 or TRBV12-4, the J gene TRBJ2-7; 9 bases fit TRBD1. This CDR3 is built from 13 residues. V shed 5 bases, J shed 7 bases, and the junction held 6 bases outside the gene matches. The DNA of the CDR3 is TGTGCCAGCAGTCCCGGGACAGGGTTTGAGCAGTACTTC. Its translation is CASSPGTGFEQYF.

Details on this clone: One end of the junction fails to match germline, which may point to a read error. The CDR3 protein is CVSSQQGFYGYTF. In nucleotides, the CDR3 is TGTGTCAGCAGCCAGCAGGGTTTCTATGGCTACACCTTC. The chain carries TRBV14 and TRBJ1-2, with a tentative D call TRBD1 (5 bases). Germline CDR1 and CDR2: SGHDN and FVKESK. This CDR3 is built from 13 residues. The whole variable domain, filled in from reference TRBV14 and TRBJ1-2, reads EAGVTQFPSHSVIEKGQTVTLRCDPISGHDNLYWYRRVMGKEIKFLLHFVKESKQDESGMPNNRFLAERTGGTYSTLKVQPAELEDSGVYFCVSSQQGFYGYTFGSGTRLTVV.

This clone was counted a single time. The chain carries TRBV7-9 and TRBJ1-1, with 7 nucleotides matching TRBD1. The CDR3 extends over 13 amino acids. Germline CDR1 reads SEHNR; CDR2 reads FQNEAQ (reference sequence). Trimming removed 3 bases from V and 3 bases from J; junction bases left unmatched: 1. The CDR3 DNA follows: TGTGCCAGCAGCTTTACAGGGGACACTGAAGCTTTCTTT. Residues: CASSFTGDTEAFF.

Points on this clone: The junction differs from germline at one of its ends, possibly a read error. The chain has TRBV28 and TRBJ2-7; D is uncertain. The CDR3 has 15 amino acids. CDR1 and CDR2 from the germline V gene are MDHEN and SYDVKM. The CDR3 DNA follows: TGTGCCAGCAGTTTATCCCCTGAAACGAGTTACGGGCAGTACTTC. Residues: CASSLSPETSYGQYF. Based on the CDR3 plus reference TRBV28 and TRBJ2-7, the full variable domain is DVKVTQSSRYLVKRTGEKVFLECVQDMDHENMFWYRQDPGLGLRLIYFSYDVKMKEKGDIPEGYSVSREKKERFSLILESASTNQTSMYLCASSLSPETSYGQYFGPGTRLTVT.

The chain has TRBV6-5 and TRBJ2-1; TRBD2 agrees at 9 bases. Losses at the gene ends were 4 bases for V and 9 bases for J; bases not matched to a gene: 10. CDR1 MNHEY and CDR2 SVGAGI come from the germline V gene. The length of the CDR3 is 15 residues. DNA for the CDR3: TGTGCCAGCAGTTCCCTTTCTAGCGGGAAGACTGAGCAGTTCTTC. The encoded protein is CASSSLSSGKTEQFF.

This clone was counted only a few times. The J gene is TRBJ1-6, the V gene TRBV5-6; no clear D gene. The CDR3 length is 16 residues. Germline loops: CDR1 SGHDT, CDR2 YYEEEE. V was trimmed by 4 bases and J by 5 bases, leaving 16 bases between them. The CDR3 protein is CASSASEVVNNSPLHF. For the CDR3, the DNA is TGTGCCAGCAGCGCCTCGGAGGTGGTAAATAATTCACCCCTCCACTTT.